This T cell receptor (beta chain) was sequenced in a study of blood T cell repertoires in COVID-19. Study-level background: COVID-19 samples, acute and convalescent, were from the United States, Italy and Spain. The cDNA or gDNA used as material had been derived from T cells, B-cell-depleted T cells, or PBMCs.

CDR1 SGHNT and CDR2 YENEEA come from the germline V gene. V was shortened by 1 base and J by 7 bases, with 13 bases between the two germline ends. This CDR3 region has 14 residues. In the authors' methods: Estimation of nucleated cell counts was performed using reference gene primer amplification. Using immunoSEQ multiplex PCR, the repertoire was profiled, and TCRdb retains in-frame clones only, with some absent. V and J calls and clone size are copied from that table; D and trimming were computed from the DNA. The sample has about 280,000 clones, roughly 85% seen once. The chain links TRBV11-3 to TRBJ2-5, with a possible D match to TRBD2 (5 bases). This clonotype originated in a man in his forties or fifties with active or convalescent COVID-19. Sequenced: peripheral blood. The CDR3 coding sequence is TGTGCCAGCAGCTTAGGCCCCCGGGAAGGGACCCAGTACTTC. Its translation: CASSLGPREGTQYF.